These 8 T cell receptor beta chains were all obtained from the same sample, sequenced in a study of vaccination and CD4 T cells after COVID-19. TCRdb fed the PCR reads into MiXCR, producing one record per CDR3 protein. The sample records 20,000 to 25,000 distinct CDR3 sequences, approximately 57% being singletons. Here the sequenced sample was CD4+ T cells from blood, taken before SARS-CoV-2 vaccination. The receptors were sampled from a human donor who had recovered from COVID-19.

A few counts support this clonotype. The chain carries TRBV6-1 and TRBJ2-2; tentatively, D is TRBD2 (6 bases). The CDR3 is 17 amino acids. Germline V lookup: CDR1 MNHNS, CDR2 SASEGT. V lost 7 bases and J lost 8, with 26 bases in between. The CDR3 nucleotides are TGTGCCAGCATTAAGGCCTGGCGGGAAGGCCCCACGGGGGAGCTGTTTTTT. Translation gives CASIKAWREGPTGELFF.

This clonotype was observed a few times. The rearrangement uses TRBV6-5 and TRBJ2-1, with D perhaps given as TRBD1 or TRBD2 (5 bases each). The V gene's germline CDR1 is MNHEY and CDR2 SVGAGI. This CDR3 contains 15 residues. Trimming shortened V by 3 bases and J by 1 base, and 10 bases separated the two germline ends. CDR3 sequence: CASSYEGNSYNEQFF. The CDR3 DNA sequence: TGTGCCAGCAGTTATGAGGGGAATTCCTACAATGAGCAGTTCTTC.

CDR3 protein: CASSVDGSSTEAFF. The CDR3 DNA follows: TGTGCCAGCAGCGTTGACGGAAGTAGCACTGAAGCTTTCTTT. The chain joins TRBV9 to TRBJ1-1; D remains unclear. Per the germline V gene, CDR1 is SGDLS and CDR2 is YYNGEE. This CDR3 is 14 amino acids long. V shed 2 bases and J shed 4 bases, with 12 bases lying between them.

The sample holds a few counts of this clonotype. In DNA form, the CDR3 reads TGTGCCAGCAGCTTACGCGGGAGGGACCAAGAGACCCAGTACTTC. Amino acid sequence: CASSLRGRDQETQYF. The chain has TRBV7-8 and TRBJ2-5; 9 nucleotides line up with TRBD2. CDR3 length: 15 residues. Germline V gene sequence: CDR1 SGHVS, CDR2 FQNEAQ. Germline trimming cut 2 bases from V and 0 bases from J; bases unmatched to any gene: 1.

This chain links TRBV15 with TRBJ1-1; the D is unclear. V lost 0 bases and J lost 9, with 11 bases in between. The CDR3 is made up of 13 amino acids. Per germline, CDR1 LNHNV and CDR2 YYDKDF (reference sequence). The CDR3 sequence is CATSRDWQRKAFF. The CDR3 DNA follows: TGTGCCACCAGCAGAGATTGGCAGCGAAAAGCTTTCTTT.

The CDR3 DNA sequence: TGCAGTGTCAGGAACCAAGAGACCCAGTACTTC. Translated, it gives CSVRNQETQYF. The genes are TRBV20-1 and TRBJ2-5; unclear D gene. V dropped 7 bases and J dropped 0 bases, with 6 bases sitting between them. This CDR3 comprises 11 residues. Germline V gene lookup returns CDR1 DFQATT and CDR2 SNEGSKA (reference sequence).

The V call is TRBV2, the J call TRBJ2-5; no definite D call. V was trimmed by 7 bases and J by 2 bases, leaving 8 bases between them. The CDR3 sequence is 12 residues long. Germline V CDR1 and CDR2: SNHLY, FYNNEI. DNA of the CDR3: TGTGCCAGCAACGCCCAACAAGAGACCCAGTACTTC. Translation gives CASNAQQETQYF. The variable domain in full, with the rest retrieved from reference TRBV2 and TRBJ2-5, is EPEVTQTPSHQVTQMGQEVILRCVPISNHLYFYWYRQILGQKVEFLVSFYNNEISEKSEIFDDQFSVERPDGSNFTLKIRSTKLEDSAMYFCASNAQQETQYFGPGTRLLVL.

This chain links TRBV28 with TRBJ1-2; tentatively, D is TRBD1 (6 bases). Germline V gives CDR1 MDHEN, CDR2 SYDVKM. Trimming removed 5 bases from V and 2 bases from J, with 12 bases in between. The CDR3 extends over 14 amino acids. The CDR3 protein is CASSPGGGNYGYTF. The CDR3 DNA is TGTGCCAGCAGTCCCGGGGGGGGCAACTATGGCTACACCTTC.